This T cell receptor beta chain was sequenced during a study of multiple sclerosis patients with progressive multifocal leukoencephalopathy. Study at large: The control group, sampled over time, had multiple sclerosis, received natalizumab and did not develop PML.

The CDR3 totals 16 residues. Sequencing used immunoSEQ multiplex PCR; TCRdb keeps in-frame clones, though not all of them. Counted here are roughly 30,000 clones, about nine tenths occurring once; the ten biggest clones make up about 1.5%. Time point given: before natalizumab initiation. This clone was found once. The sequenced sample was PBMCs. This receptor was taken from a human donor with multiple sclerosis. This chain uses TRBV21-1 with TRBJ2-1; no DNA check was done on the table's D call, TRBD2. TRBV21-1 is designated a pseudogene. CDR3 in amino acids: CASSKLSASSYNEQFF. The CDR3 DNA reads TGTGCCAGCAGCAAATTGAGCGCTAGCTCCTACAATGAGCAGTTCTTC.